This is a list of T cell receptor beta chains from one sample in a study of blood T cell repertoires in COVID-19. The assay was immunoSEQ multiplex PCR, and TCRdb's table has in-frame clones only and misses some. This table holds roughly 180,000 clones, more than 85% found once. The specimen sequenced was peripheral blood. The receptors were gathered from a man aged 18-30 years with acute or convalescent COVID-19. Both conserved end residues are part of each CDR3. The D gene is left open where the match is weak. Size values are once, few and many counts, or a class for expanded clones, and some rows have none.

j_gene: TRBJ1-3
v_gene: TRBV5-5
len: 15
d_gene: -
abundance: -
CDR3nt: TGTGCCAGCAGCTTGGGACAGGACTCTGGAAACACCATATATTTT
CDR3aa: CASSLGQDSGNTIYF

j_gene: TRBJ1-6
v_gene: TRBV18
len: 19
d_gene: -
abundance: -
CDR3nt: TGTGCCAGCTCAACGGCGTCCTTAGGGAGAGGGACCCAGGAGGGGACCCTCCACTTT
CDR3aa: CASSTASLGRGTQEGTLHF

j_gene: TRBJ2-7
v_gene: TRBV18
len: 17
d_gene: TRBD1
abundance: -
CDR3nt: TGTGCCAGCTCACCGGGCGCGGGACAGGGAACTACCTACGAGCAGTACTTC
CDR3aa: CASSPGAGQGTTYEQYF

j_gene: TRBJ1-5
v_gene: TRBV6-5
len: 15
d_gene: TRBD1
abundance: -
CDR3nt: TGTGCCAGCAGTTACACCACAGGGGTGGATCAGCCCCAGCATTTT
CDR3aa: CASSYTTGVDQPQHF

j_gene: TRBJ2-6
v_gene: TRBV28
len: 17
d_gene: TRBD1
abundance: -
CDR3nt: TGTGCCAGCAGTTCGACGGGACAGGGGGGTAGCTCCAACGTCCTGACTTTC
CDR3aa: CASSSTGQGGSSNVLTF

j_gene: TRBJ1-2
v_gene: TRBV30
len: 13
d_gene: TRBD1
abundance: -
CDR3nt: TGTGCCTGGCACCCGGGACAGTACTATGGCTACACCTTC
CDR3aa: CAWHPGQYYGYTF

j_gene: TRBJ1-3
v_gene: TRBV7-9
len: 16
d_gene: TRBD1
abundance: -
CDR3nt: TGTGCCAGCAGCCCTCGTGAGGGGGCGCGAGGAAACACCATATATTTT
CDR3aa: CASSPREGARGNTIYF

j_gene: TRBJ1-2
v_gene: TRBV12-3/TRBV12-4
len: 11
d_gene: -
abundance: -
CDR3nt: TGTGCCAGCAGGGACATCTATGGCTACACCTTC
CDR3aa: CASRDIYGYTF

j_gene: TRBJ2-3
v_gene: TRBV7-3
len: 16
d_gene: TRBD2
abundance: -
CDR3nt: TGTGCCAGCAGCCCATCACGGGGACTAGCGGAGGATACGCAGTATTTT
CDR3aa: CASSPSRGLAEDTQYF

j_gene: TRBJ2-5
v_gene: TRBV7-8
len: 14
d_gene: -
abundance: few
CDR3nt: TGTGCCAGCAGCTTTCGGGGGGCTGGGGAGACCCAGTACTTC
CDR3aa: CASSFRGAGETQYF

j_gene: TRBJ2-5
v_gene: TRBV2
len: 17
d_gene: -
abundance: -
CDR3nt: TGTGCCAGCAGGGGCCCGGCCCTTGGTCAGGGCCGAGAGACCCAGTACTTC
CDR3aa: CASRGPALGQGRETQYF

j_gene: TRBJ2-1
v_gene: TRBV6-1
len: 12
d_gene: TRBD1
abundance: -
CDR3nt: TGTGCCAGCAGACGTCGGGACAGCGAGCAGTTCTTC
CDR3aa: CASRRRDSEQFF

j_gene: TRBJ1-5
v_gene: TRBV6-5
len: 14
d_gene: -
abundance: -
CDR3nt: TGTGCCAGCACCACACCTTATAGCAATCAGCCCCAGCATTTT
CDR3aa: CASTTPYSNQPQHF

j_gene: TRBJ2-1
v_gene: TRBV6-5
len: 15
d_gene: TRBD1
abundance: -
CDR3nt: TGTGCCAGCAGCCCGACCGGGACAGGGCCTGGTGAGCAGTTCTTC
CDR3aa: CASSPTGTGPGEQFF

j_gene: TRBJ2-3
v_gene: TRBV30
len: 16
d_gene: -
abundance: once
CDR3nt: TGTGCCTGGAGTGTAGGGGTACAGACTAGCACAGATACGCAGTATTTT
CDR3aa: CAWSVGVQTSTDTQYF

j_gene: TRBJ1-2
v_gene: TRBV6-6
len: 15
d_gene: TRBD1
abundance: -
CDR3nt: TGTGCCAGCAGCCCGAACAACAGGGGGGCCTATGGCTACACCTTC
CDR3aa: CASSPNNRGAYGYTF

j_gene: TRBJ2-5
v_gene: TRBV6-5
len: 16
d_gene: -
abundance: -
CDR3nt: TGTGCCAGCAGTTACCGACGAGCGGCGGTACCTGAGACCCAGTACTTC
CDR3aa: CASSYRRAAVPETQYF

j_gene: TRBJ1-1
v_gene: TRBV7-3
len: 15
d_gene: -
abundance: -
CDR3nt: TGTGCCAGCAGCTTAACATCAGGAATGAACACTGAAGCTTTCTTT
CDR3aa: CASSLTSGMNTEAFF

j_gene: TRBJ2-1
v_gene: TRBV19
len: 17
d_gene: -
abundance: -
CDR3nt: TGTGCCAGTAGTACCTCCTCGTTACAGGTCTCCTACAATGAGCAGTTCTTC
CDR3aa: CASSTSSLQVSYNEQFF

j_gene: TRBJ2-7
v_gene: TRBV19
len: 14
d_gene: -
abundance: -
CDR3nt: TGTGCCAGTAGTATAGGAGGGTTCTCCTACGAGCAGTACTTC
CDR3aa: CASSIGGFSYEQYF

j_gene: TRBJ1-2
v_gene: TRBV24-1
len: 15
d_gene: TRBD1
abundance: -
CDR3nt: TGTGCCACCAGTGACCCAGGACAGGGCGTCTATGGCTACACCTTC
CDR3aa: CATSDPGQGVYGYTF

j_gene: TRBJ1-1
v_gene: TRBV7-9
len: 13
d_gene: -
abundance: -
CDR3nt: TGTGCCAGCAAACAAGGAGTGAACACTGAAGCTTTCTTT
CDR3aa: CASKQGVNTEAFF

j_gene: TRBJ1-6
v_gene: TRBV18
len: 15
d_gene: TRBD1
abundance: once
CDR3nt: TGTGCCAGCTCACCCAGACAGGGTAATAATTCACCCCTCCACTTT
CDR3aa: CASSPRQGNNSPLHF

j_gene: TRBJ2-1
v_gene: TRBV9
len: 17
d_gene: TRBD1
abundance: few
CDR3nt: TGTGCCAGCAGCGTACTCCTGACAGGGCATATCTACAATGAGCAGTTCTTC
CDR3aa: CASSVLLTGHIYNEQFF

j_gene: TRBJ2-2
v_gene: TRBV10-1
len: 13
d_gene: TRBD2
abundance: -
CDR3nt: TGCGCCAGCAGCCTTTCGGGAGGCGGGGAGCTGTTTTTT
CDR3aa: CASSLSGGGELFF